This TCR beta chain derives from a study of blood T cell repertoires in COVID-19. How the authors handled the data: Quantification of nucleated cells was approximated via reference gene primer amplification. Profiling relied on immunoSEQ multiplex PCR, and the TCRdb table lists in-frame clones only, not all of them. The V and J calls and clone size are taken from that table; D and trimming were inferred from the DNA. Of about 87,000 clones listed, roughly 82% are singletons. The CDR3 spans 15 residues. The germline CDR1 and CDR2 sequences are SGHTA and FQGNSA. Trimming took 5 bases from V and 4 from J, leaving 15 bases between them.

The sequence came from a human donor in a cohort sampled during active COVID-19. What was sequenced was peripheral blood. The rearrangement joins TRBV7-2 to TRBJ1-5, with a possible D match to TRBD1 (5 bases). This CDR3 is CASSLDGGVNQPQHF. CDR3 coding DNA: TGTGCCAGCAGCCTCGATGGGGGGGTAAATCAGCCCCAGCATTTT. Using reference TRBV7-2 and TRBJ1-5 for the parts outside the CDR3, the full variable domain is GAGVSQSPSNKVTEKGKDVELRCDPISGHTALYWYRQSLGQGLEFLIYFQGNSAPDKSGLPSDRFSAERTGGSVSTLTIQRTQQEDSAVYLCASSLDGGVNQPQHFGDGTRLSIL.